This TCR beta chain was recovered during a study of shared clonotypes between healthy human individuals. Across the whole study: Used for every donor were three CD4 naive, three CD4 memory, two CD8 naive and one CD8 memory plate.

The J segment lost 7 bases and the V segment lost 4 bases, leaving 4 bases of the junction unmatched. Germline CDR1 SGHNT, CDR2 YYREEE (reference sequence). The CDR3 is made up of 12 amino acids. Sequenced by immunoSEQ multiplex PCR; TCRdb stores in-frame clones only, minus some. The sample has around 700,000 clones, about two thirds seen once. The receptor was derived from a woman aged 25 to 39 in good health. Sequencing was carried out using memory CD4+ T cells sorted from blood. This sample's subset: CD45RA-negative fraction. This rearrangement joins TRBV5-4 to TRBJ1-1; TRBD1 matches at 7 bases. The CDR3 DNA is TGTGCCAGCAGCCTCAACAGGGGTGAAGCTTTCTTT. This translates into CASSLNRGEAFF.